This record looks at one T cell receptor (beta chain) sequence and its context. Per the original data handling: Amplification from reference gene primers served as the basis for estimated nucleated cell counts. TCRdb keeps only in-frame clones here, not all; method: immunoSEQ multiplex PCR. From that table come the V and J calls and clone size; the DNA was used to work out D and trimming. Of about 310,000 clones in the sample, around 87% were seen once. The sample belongs to a study of blood T cell repertoires in COVID-19. On the study more broadly: From the United States, Italy and Spain came samples of acute and convalescent COVID-19.

Germline loops: CDR1 SEHNR, CDR2 FQNEAQ (reference sequence). This CDR3 is 11 amino acids long. V shed 7 bases and J shed 6 bases, with 8 bases lying between them. This chain links TRBV7-9 with TRBJ2-3; no firm D call. The sequence was collected from a man in his 70s with acute or convalescent COVID-19. Sequenced: peripheral blood. CDR3 in DNA: TGTGCCAGCAACAACGGGGATACGCAGTATTTT. Translation: CASNNGDTQYF.